The 8 T cell receptor beta chains in this list originate from one sample, sequenced in a study of blood T cell repertoires in COVID-19. Here immunoSEQ multiplex PCR was the method, and the copy in TCRdb shows in-frame clones only, minus some. This sample has just over 75,000 clones, with roughly 84% found just once. The sample taken for sequencing was peripheral blood. The receptors here all came from a man aged 50 to 60 with acute or convalescent COVID-19.

This chain's CDR3 is CASNSGVGYTF. The DNA for the CDR3 is TGTGCCAGTAACTCAGGGGTTGGCTACACCTTC. J is TRBJ1-2 and V is TRBV19, with TRBD1 as a possible D gene (6 bases). Germline loops: CDR1 LNHDA, CDR2 SQIVND (reference sequence). The length of the CDR3 is 11 residues. The V and J ends lost 7 bases and 7 bases respectively, with 10 bases between them. Using reference TRBV19 and TRBJ1-2 for the parts outside the CDR3, the full variable domain is DGGITQSPKYLFRKEGQNVTLSCEQNLNHDAMYWYRQDPGQGLRLIYYSQIVNDFQKGDIAEGYSVSREKKESFPLTVTSAQKNPTAFYLCASNSGVGYTFGSGTRLTVV.

J is TRBJ1-1 and V is TRBV28, with a tentative D call TRBD1 (6 bases). Per the germline V gene, CDR1 is MDHEN and CDR2 is SYDVKM. The V end was cut by 5 bases, the J end by 9 bases, with 13 bases between. The CDR3 sequence is 12 residues long. The CDR3 loop reads CASSGQFIKAFF. The CDR3 DNA sequence: TGTGCCAGCAGTGGACAGTTCATCAAAGCTTTCTTT.

This clone was seen a handful of times. This rearrangement joins TRBV10-2 to TRBJ2-5, with D tentatively TRBD1 (6 bases). CDR3 length equals 15 residues. V lost 4 bases to trimming and J lost 5 bases, with 17 bases between them. Germline CDR1 WSHSY, CDR2 SAAADI. CDR3 sequence reads: CASSGGGEEMETQYF. The CDR3 nucleotides read TGCGCCAGCAGTGGAGGGGGAGAGGAAATGGAGACCCAGTACTTC.

This chain connects TRBV7-6 to TRBJ2-7, with 8 bases identical to TRBD1. The CDR3 sequence is 15 residues long. With V trimmed by 5 bases and J by 3 bases, 9 bases remained unmatched. CDR1 SGHVS and CDR2 FNYEAQ come from the germline V gene. This CDR3 reads CASSQAGTGRYEQYF. The CDR3 bases are TGTGCCAGCAGCCAGGCCGGGACAGGCCGCTACGAGCAGTACTTC. Based on the CDR3 plus reference TRBV7-6 and TRBJ2-7, the full variable domain is GAGVSQSPRYKVTKRGQDVALRCDPISGHVSLYWYRQALGQGPEFLTYFNYEAQQDKSGLPNDRFSAERPEGSISTLTIQRTEQRDSAMYRCASSQAGTGRYEQYFGPGTRLTVT.

The chain uses TRBV28 and TRBJ1-2; D call uncertain. CDR3 length equals 13 residues. Germline V gene lookup returns CDR1 MDHEN and CDR2 SYDVKM. The V end was cut by 10 bases, the J end by 2 bases, with 14 bases between. For the CDR3, the DNA is TGTGCCACCACTCGCGAGAGCAACTATGGCTACACCTTC. Translation gives CATTRESNYGYTF.

The chain employs TRBV12-2 and TRBJ2-7; TRBD2 is the table's D call, not checked against the DNA. TRBV12-2 is described as a pseudogene. The length of the CDR3 is 17 residues. CDR3 bases: TGTGCAAGTCGCCCCCGGACTAGCGGGAGGGTGAGCTACGAGCAGTACTTC. It is translated as CASRPRTSGRVSYEQYF.

The genes are TRBV30 and TRBJ1-2; TRBD1 matches 9 bases. Germline-derived CDR1 and CDR2 are GTSNPN and SVGIG (reference sequence). The CDR3 length is 14 residues. V gave up 5 bases and J gave up 5 bases; unmatched junction bases: 9. Written as DNA, the CDR3 is TGTGCCTGGGTTACCCCCGGGACAGGGTATGGCTACACCTTC. This encodes CAWVTPGTGYGYTF.

This rearrangement joins TRBV5-4 to TRBJ1-2; maybe TRBD1 (5 bases). V was shortened by 2 bases and J by 3 bases, with 14 bases between the two germline ends. CDR3 length: 15 amino acids. CDR1 and CDR2 (germline): SGHNT, YYREEE (reference sequence). The CDR3 DNA reads TGTGCCAGCAGCTTCATCGAGACAGAGGACTATGGCTACACCTTC. Translation gives CASSFIETEDYGYTF.